This TCR beta chain was documented in a study of CD8 T cells in Susac syndrome. RNA, at 0.5 to 1 ug, was reverse transcribed with random hexamers. immunoSEQ multiplex PCR amplified TCR beta CDR3 across 54 Vbeta, 13 Jbeta. TCRdb used MiXCR to reprocess the immunoSEQ multiplex PCR reads, holding one entry per CDR3 protein. The sample has about 300,000 distinct CDR3 sequences, about 90% seen once. TEMRA cells were FACS-enriched, while CD8+ and CD4+ T cells were negatively isolated. The V and J ends lost 4 bases and 9 bases respectively, with 13 bases between them. The V gene's germline CDR1 is SGHNT and CDR2 YENEEA. This CDR3 has 13 residues. This clonotype occurred a few times.

This chain uses TRBV11-3 with TRBJ1-5, with D possibly TRBD1 on 6 matching bases. The sample taken for sequencing was CD4+ T cells from PBMCs. This receptor was identified in a human donor with multiple sclerosis. The CDR3 DNA reads TGTGCCAGCAGCTCGGACAGATTTTGGCCCCAGCATTTT. It codes for CASSSDRFWPQHF.